This T cell receptor beta chain derives from a study of blood T cells in healthy people across ages. It was with a sample-barcoded 5' primer and a J-beta primer mix that a second PCR of roughly 7 to 11 cycles was run. Samples each returned at least 2.5 million CDR3-containing paired-end reads. Via MiXCR, TCRdb re-called the 5' RACE reads, giving one row per CDR3 protein. The table shows roughly 800,000 distinct CDR3 sequences, with 25% occurring only once. Healthy Russian Caucasian donors spanned ages about 6 to 100 years. The CDR3 runs 13 residues. From germline, CDR1 is SEHNR and CDR2 FQNEAQ (reference sequence). Trimming pared 4 bases from V and 4 bases from J, leaving 10 bases between. This sample also belongs to another study, concerning T cells of mothers and their children.

Material for sequencing was blood. The V call is TRBV7-9, the J call TRBJ1-2, with D unresolved. The clonotype originates from a boy aged 10-17 years in good health. Here the CDR3 DNA reads TGTGCCAGCAGCTCCGGGATCTTCTATGGCTACACCTTC. Encoded protein: CASSSGIFYGYTF.